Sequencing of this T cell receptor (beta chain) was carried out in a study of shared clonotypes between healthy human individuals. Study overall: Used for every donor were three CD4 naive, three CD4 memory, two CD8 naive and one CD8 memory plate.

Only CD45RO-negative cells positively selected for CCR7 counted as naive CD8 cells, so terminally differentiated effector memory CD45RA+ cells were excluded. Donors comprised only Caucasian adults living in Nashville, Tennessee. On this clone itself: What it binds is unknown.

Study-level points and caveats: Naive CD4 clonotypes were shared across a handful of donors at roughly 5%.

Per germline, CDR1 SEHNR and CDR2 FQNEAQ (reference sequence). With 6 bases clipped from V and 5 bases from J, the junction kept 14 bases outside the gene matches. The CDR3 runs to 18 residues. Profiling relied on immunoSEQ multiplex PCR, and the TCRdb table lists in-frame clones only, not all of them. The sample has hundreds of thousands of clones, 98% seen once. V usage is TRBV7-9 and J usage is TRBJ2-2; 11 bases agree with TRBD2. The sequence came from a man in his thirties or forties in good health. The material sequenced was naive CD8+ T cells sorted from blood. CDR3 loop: CASRDTSGSVEWTGELFF. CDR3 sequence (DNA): TGTGCCAGCAGGGATACTAGCGGGAGTGTCGAGTGGACCGGGGAGCTGTTTTTT.